Below, one T cell receptor (beta chain) is given with its context. Its target is unknown. The data are from a study of cytomegalovirus exposure and HLA in healthy donors. Study-level results: The only immune exposure information that was available was CMV serostatus. The authors listed some 160 TCR beta chains as cytomegalovirus-associated. Later analysis demonstrated an association between a missense DCLRE1C variant and TCR beta V- and J-gene trimming.

Though nominally healthy at sampling, donors likely had unrecorded immune exposures. Germline V lookup: CDR1 ENHRY, CDR2 SYGVKD. V was pared by 10 bases and J by 8 bases, with 15 bases between. The CDR3 spans 12 residues. The PCR employed 60 Vbeta primers together with 13 Jbeta primers. Using immunoSEQ multiplex PCR, the repertoire was profiled, and TCRdb retains in-frame clones only, with some absent. Found here are approximately 160,000 clones, 75% to 90% of them singletons; the top ten hold roughly 2%. This chain connects TRBV10-3 to TRBJ1-3; weak D call: TRBD1 (5 bases). The sequence derives from a human donor in good health. The sample was PBMCs. DNA for the CDR3: TGTGCCACTCAGGGATCCGGGTACACCATATATTTT. This encodes CATQGSGYTIYF.